This T cell receptor beta chain was captured in a study of blood T cell repertoires in COVID-19. As for the study in general: The origin of the acute and convalescent COVID-19 samples was the United States, Italy and Spain. PBMCs, B-cell-depleted T cells, or T cells provided the cDNA or gDNA that made up the material.

The length of the CDR3 is 20 residues. In germline, CDR1 is SGHRS, CDR2 YFSETQ. With 2 bases clipped from V and 7 bases from J, the junction kept 17 bases outside the gene matches. Original analysis: Using reference gene primer amplification, nucleated cell counts were estimated. The repertoire was sequenced with immunoSEQ multiplex PCR; TCRdb's copy has only in-frame clones and lacks some. Clonal size and the V and J genes are those of that table, whereas D and trimming came from the DNA. The data show more than 110,000 clones, with approximately 84% seen just once and 6% to 7.5% held by the top ten.

This TCR was recovered from a human donor in a cohort sampled during active COVID-19. Material for sequencing was peripheral blood. The chain links TRBV5-1 to TRBJ2-4; 14 positions match TRBD2. The CDR3 sequence is CASSFYRGRTSGGLWNIQYF. Written as DNA, the CDR3 is TGCGCCAGCAGCTTCTACAGGGGAAGGACTAGCGGGGGGCTGTGGAACATTCAGTACTTC.